This TCR beta chain appears in the sequencing data of a study of control samples from healthy donors and cancer patients. Measured with immunoSEQ multiplex PCR; TCRdb has only the in-frame clones, and not every one. This sample has over 85,000 clones; around 89% occur once, and the top ten carry about 3.7%. Trimming took 6 bases from V and 2 from J, leaving 5 bases between them. The CDR3 extends over 11 amino acids. The sequenced sample consisted of PBMCs. The receptor was derived from a woman aged 55 to 70 with lung cancer. The chain has TRBV12-3 or TRBV12-4 and TRBJ2-7; D is ambiguous. The CDR3 loop is CASSSAYEQYF. The CDR3 nucleotides are TGTGCCAGCAGCTCCGCCTACGAGCAGTACTTC.